This paragraph covers one T cell receptor (beta chain) sequence. The libraries were made with immunoSEQ v3.0 at survey level. Clones were read by immunoSEQ multiplex PCR, and TCRdb kept only the in-frame ones, dropping some. The table has some 35,000 clones, around 79% seen once; the top ten hold about 6%. There were roughly 0.9-10 million cryopreserved PBMC in the samples before DNA extraction. The sample is drawn from a study of long-term antiretroviral therapy in people with HIV. V lost 4 bases and J 3 bases, leaving 11 bases between the germline ends. This CDR3 region has 13 residues. Germline CDR1 and CDR2: SGHRS and YFSETQ.

This TCR was recovered from a man aged 18-30 years with HIV. The material was unsorted PBMCs, obtained 0.6 years after starting antiretroviral therapy. This chain joins TRBV5-1 and TRBJ2-7; D is undetermined. The CDR3 nucleotides are TGCGCCAGCAGCATCGACGGGTTCTACGAGCAGTACTTC. Its translation: CASSIDGFYEQYF.